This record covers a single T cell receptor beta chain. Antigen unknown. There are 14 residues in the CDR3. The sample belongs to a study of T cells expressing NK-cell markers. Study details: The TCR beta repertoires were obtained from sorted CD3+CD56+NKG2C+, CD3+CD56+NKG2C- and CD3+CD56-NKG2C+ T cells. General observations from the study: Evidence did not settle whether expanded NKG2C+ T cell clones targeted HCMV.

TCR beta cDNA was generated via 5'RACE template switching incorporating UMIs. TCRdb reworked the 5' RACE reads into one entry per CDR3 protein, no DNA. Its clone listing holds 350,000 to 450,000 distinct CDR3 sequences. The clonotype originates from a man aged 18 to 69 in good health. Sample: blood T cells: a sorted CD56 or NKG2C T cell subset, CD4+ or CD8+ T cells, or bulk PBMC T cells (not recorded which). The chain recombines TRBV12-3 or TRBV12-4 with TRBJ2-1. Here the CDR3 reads CASSGRTRRYEQFF.